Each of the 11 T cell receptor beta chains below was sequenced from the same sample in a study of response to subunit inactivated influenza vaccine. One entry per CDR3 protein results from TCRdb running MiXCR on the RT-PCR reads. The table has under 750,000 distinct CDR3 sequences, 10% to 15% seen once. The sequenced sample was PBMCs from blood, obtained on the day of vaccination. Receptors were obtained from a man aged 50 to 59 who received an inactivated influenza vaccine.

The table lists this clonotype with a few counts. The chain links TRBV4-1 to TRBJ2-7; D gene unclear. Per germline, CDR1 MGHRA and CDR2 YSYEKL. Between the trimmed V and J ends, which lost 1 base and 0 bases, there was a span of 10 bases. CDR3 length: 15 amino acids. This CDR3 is CASSQVTKSSYEQYF. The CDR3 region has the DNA TGCGCCAGCAGCCAAGTTACTAAAAGCTCCTACGAGCAGTACTTC.

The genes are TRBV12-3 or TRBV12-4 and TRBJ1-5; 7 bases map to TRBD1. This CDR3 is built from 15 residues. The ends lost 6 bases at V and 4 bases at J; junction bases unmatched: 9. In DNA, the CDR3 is TGTGCCAGCAGCACCCGACAGGGAAGAAATCAGCCCCAGCATTTT. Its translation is CASSTRQGRNQPQHF.

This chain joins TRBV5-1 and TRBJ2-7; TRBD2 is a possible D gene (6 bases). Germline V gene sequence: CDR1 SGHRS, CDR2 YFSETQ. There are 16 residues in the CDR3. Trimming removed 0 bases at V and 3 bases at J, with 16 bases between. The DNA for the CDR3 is TGCGCCAGCAGCTTGGTTATAAGGACTACACACTACGAGCAGTACTTC. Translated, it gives CASSLVIRTTHYEQYF.

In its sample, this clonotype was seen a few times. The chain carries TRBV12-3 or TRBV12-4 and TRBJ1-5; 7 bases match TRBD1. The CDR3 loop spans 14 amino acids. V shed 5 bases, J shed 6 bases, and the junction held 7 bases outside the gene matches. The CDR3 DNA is TGTGCCAGCAGTCGAGGGGGCTCGTCTCAGCCCCAGCATTTT. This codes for CASSRGGSSQPQHF.

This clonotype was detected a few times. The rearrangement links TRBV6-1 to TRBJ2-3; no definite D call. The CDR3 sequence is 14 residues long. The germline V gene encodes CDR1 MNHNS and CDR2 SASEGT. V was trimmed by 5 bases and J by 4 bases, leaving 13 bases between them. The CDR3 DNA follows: TGTGCCAGCAGTCAGACTCTAGGCGCAGATACGCAGTATTTT. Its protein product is CASSQTLGADTQYF.

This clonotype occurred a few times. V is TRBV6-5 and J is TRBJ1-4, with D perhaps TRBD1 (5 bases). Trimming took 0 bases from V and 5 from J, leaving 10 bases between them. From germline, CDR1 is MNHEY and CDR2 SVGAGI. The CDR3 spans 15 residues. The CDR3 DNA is TGTGCCAGCAGTTACTCGGTGGGGGTAAATGAAAAACTGTTTTTT. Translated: CASSYSVGVNEKLFF.

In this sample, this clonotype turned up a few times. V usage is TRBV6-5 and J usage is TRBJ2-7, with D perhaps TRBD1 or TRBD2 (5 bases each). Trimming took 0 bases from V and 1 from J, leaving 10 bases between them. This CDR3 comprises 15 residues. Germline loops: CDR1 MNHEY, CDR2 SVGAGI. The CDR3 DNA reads TGTGCCAGCAGTTACTCTTCGGGGCGTTCCTACGAGCAGTACTTC. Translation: CASSYSSGRSYEQYF.

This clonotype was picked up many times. The CDR3 sequence is CASSTDRTRTDTQYF. For the CDR3, the DNA is TGCGCCAGCAGCACGGACAGGACCCGCACAGATACGCAGTATTTT. The chain uses TRBV5-1 and TRBJ2-3; 7 positions match TRBD1. From germline, CDR1 is SGHRS and CDR2 YFSETQ. The CDR3 length is 15 residues. J was trimmed by 1 base and V by 4 bases; bases with no gene match: 6. Full variable domain (remainder filled in from reference TRBV5-1 and TRBJ2-3): KAGVTQTPRYLIKTRGQQVTLSCSPISGHRSVSWYQQTPGQGLQFLFEYFSETQRNKGNFPGRFSGRQFSNSRSEMNVSTLELGDSALYLCASSTDRTRTDTQYFGPGTRLTVL.

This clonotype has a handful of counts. The CDR3: CASSQTGFGAFF. DNA of the CDR3: TGTGCCAGCAGTCAGACAGGGTTCGGGGCTTTCTTT. The J gene is TRBJ1-1, the V gene TRBV12-3 or TRBV12-4; 7 bases match TRBD1. The CDR3 length is 12 residues. V lost 5 bases to trimming and J lost 11 bases; unmatched junction nucleotides: 8.

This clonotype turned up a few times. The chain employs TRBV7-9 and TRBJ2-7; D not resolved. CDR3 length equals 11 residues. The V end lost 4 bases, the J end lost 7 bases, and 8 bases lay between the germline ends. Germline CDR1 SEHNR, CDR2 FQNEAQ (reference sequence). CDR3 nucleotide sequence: TGTGCCAGCAGCTCAACGAGGGAGCAGTACTTC. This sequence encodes CASSSTREQYF.

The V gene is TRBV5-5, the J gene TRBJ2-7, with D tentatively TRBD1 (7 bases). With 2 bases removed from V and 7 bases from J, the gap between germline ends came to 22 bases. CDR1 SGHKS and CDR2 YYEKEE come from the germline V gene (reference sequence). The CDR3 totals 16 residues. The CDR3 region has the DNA TGTGCCAGCAGCTTCAGCCAGGGGGGCGGATATTTGGAGCAGTACTTC. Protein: CASSFSQGGGYLEQYF.